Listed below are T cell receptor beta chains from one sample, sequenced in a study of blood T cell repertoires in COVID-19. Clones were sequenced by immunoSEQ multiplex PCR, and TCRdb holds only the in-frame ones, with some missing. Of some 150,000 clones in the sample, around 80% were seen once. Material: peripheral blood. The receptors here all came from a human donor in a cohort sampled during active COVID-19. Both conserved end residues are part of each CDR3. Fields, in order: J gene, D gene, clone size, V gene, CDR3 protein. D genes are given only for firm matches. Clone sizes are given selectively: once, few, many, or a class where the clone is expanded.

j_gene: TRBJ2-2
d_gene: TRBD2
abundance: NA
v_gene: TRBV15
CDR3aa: CATSRDRSGGRELFF

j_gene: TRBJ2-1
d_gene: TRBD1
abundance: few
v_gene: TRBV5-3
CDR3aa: CARSLTPGQGARCPYNEQFF

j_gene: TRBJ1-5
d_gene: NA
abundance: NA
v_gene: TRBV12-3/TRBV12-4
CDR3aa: CASSLQGQPQHF

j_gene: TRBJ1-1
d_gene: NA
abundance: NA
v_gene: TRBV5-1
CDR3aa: CASTMEDRTNTEAFF

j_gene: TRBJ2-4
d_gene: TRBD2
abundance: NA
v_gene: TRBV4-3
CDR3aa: CASSQGRGGFGKNIQYF

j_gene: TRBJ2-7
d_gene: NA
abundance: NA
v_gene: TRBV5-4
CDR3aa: CASTPGPKSYEQYF

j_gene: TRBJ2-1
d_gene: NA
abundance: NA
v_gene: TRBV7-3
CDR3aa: CASSLSRTASPNEQFF

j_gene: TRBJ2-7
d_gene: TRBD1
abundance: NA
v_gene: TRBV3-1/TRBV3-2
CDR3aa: CASSPTGSEVGEQYF

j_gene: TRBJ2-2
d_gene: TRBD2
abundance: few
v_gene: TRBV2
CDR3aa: CASSQRTSGGAGELFF

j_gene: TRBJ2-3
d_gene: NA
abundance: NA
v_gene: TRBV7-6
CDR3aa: CASSLGPLGTDTQYF

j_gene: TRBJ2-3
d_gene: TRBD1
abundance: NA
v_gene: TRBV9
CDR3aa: CASSVLPGQGKPDTQYF

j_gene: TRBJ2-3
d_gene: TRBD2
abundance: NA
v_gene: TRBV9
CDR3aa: CASSVGVAGGDTQYF

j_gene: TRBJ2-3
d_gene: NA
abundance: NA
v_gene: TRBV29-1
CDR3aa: CSVAGSRGTDTQYF

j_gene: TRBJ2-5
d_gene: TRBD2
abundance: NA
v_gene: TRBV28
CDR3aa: CASSFSTSGPFVKETQYF

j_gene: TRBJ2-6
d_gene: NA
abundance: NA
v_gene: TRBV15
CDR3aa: CATSRDKGVVAGANVLTF

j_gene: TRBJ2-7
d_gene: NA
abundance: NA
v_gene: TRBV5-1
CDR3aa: CASREQGPHEQYF

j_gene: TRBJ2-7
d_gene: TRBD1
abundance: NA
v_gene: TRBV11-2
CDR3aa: CASSWDRAYEQYF

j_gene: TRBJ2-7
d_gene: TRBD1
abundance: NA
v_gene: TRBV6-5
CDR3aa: CATKMTGGLYEQYF